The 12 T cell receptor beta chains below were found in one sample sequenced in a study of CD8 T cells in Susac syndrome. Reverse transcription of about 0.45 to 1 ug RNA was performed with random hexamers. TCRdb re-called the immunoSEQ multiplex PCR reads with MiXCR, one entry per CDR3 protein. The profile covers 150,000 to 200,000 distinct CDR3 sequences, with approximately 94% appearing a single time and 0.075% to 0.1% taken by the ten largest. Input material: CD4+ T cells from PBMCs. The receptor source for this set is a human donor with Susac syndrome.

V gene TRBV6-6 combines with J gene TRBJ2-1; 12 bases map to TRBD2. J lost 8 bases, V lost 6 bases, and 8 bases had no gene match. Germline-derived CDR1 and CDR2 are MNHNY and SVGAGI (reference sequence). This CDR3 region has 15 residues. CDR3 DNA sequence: TGTGCCAGCAGCCCCCTAGCGGGGGGGAGGGATGAGCAGTTCTTC. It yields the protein CASSPLAGGRDEQFF.

CDR3 coding DNA: TGTGCCAGCAGCGTCCTGGGACAGTCCAATTCCTACACCTTC. This sequence encodes CASSVLGQSNSYTF. The V and J genes are TRBV9 and TRBJ1-2; 7 nucleotides agree with TRBD1. Trimming took 2 bases from V and 10 from J; bases not matched to a gene: 11. Germline values: CDR1 SGDLS, CDR2 YYNGEE. This CDR3 contains 14 residues.

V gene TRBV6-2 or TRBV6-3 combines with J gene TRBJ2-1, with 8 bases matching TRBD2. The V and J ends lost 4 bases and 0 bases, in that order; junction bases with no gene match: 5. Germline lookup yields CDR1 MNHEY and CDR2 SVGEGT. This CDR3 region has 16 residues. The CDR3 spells CASSSTSASSYNEQFF. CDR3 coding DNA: TGTGCCAGCAGTTCGACTAGCGCCAGCTCCTACAATGAGCAGTTCTTC.

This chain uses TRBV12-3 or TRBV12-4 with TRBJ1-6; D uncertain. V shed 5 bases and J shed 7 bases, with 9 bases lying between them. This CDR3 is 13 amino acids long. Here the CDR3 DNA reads TGTGCCAGCAGTCGCCGGTTGAATTCACCCCTCCACTTT. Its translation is CASSRRLNSPLHF.

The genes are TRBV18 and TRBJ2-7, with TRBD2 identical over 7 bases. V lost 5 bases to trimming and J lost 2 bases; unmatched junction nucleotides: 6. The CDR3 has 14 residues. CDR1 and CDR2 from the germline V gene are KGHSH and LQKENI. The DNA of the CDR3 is TGTGCCAGCTCAACCGGCGGGGGTGCCTACGAGCAGTACTTC. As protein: CASSTGGGAYEQYF.

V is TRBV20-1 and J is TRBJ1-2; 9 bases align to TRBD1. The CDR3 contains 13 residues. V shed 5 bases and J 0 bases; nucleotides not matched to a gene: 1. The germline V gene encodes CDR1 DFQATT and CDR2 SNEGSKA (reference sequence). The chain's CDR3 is CSARQGANYGYTF. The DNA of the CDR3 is TGCAGTGCTCGACAGGGGGCTAACTATGGCTACACCTTC.

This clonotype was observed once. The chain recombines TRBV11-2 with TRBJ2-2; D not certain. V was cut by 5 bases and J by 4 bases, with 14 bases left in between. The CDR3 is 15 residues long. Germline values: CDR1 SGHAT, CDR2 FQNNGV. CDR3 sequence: CASSPPGRRTGELFF. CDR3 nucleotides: TGTGCCAGCAGCCCCCCCGGTCGTCGCACCGGGGAGCTGTTTTTT.

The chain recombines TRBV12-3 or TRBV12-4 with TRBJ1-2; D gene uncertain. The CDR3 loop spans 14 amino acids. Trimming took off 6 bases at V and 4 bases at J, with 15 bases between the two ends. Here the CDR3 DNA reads TGTGCCAGCAGCGCCGAATACCCACTCTATGGCTACACCTTC. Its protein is CASSAEYPLYGYTF.

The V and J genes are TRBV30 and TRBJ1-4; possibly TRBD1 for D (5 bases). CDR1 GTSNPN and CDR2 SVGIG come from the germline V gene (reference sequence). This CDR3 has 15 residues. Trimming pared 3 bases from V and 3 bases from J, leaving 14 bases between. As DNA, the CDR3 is TGTGCCTGGAGGATGGGGGGTGCGGCTAATGAAAAACTGTTTTTT. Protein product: CAWRMGGAANEKLFF.

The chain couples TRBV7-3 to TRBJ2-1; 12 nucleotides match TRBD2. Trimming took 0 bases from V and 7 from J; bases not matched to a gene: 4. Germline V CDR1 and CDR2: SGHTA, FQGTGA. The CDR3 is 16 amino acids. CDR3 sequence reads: CASSLTRTSGVNEQFF. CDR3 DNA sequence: TGTGCCAGCAGCTTAACCCGGACTAGCGGGGTAAATGAGCAGTTCTTC. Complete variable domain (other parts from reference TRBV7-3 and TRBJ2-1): GAGVSQTPSNKVTEKGKYVELRCDPISGHTALYWYRQSLGQGPEFLIYFQGTGAADDSGLPNDRFFAVRPEGSVSTLKIQRTERGDSAVYLCASSLTRTSGVNEQFFGPGTRLTVL.

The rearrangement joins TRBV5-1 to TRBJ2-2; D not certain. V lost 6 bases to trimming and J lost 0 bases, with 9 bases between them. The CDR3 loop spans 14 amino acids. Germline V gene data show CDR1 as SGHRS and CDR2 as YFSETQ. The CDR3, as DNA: TGCGCCAGCACTTCCGTATCGAACACCGGGGAGCTGTTTTTT. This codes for CASTSVSNTGELFF.

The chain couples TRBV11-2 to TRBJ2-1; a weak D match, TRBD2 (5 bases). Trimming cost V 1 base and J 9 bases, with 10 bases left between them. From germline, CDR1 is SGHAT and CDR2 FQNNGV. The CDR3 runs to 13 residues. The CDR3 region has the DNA TGTGCCAGCAGCTTAGGAGGGCTTCGTGAGCAGTTCTTC. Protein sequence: CASSLGGLREQFF.